This TCR beta chain was identified during a study of shared clonotypes between healthy human individuals. General observations from the study: Only blood samples were collected, and tissue repertoires likely differ.

The protocol was immunoSEQ multiplex PCR, while the TCRdb copy is restricted to in-frame clones and leaves out a portion. Seen here are over a million clones, more than 75% observed once, and the top ten hold about 0.52%. A note on this clone: As yet, its antigen is unknown.

The V gene's germline CDR1 is SGHRS and CDR2 YFSETQ. The CDR3 sequence is 14 residues long. The V and J ends lost 0 bases and 2 bases respectively, with 9 bases between them. This chain connects TRBV5-1 to TRBJ2-7; D unclear. The receptor's source is a man between 18 and 29 years old in good health. Some clones in this sample may be carry-over from other donors' samples. The sequenced material came from memory CD4+ T cells from PBMCs. Subset specified: CD45RA-negative fraction. The CDR3 DNA sequence: TGCGCCAGCAGCTTGGCACCGAGACCCTACGAGCAGTACTTC. Its translation: CASSLAPRPYEQYF.